This entry features one T cell receptor (beta chain) sequence. There are a few counts of this clone. Its antigen remains undetermined. No clone much larger than this one lies a single base away; base qualities are absent. The cohort consisted of 600 to 750 healthy bone marrow donors. At the time of sampling, all cohort members were nominally healthy, though unrecorded immune exposures were likely present. The donor was CMV seronegative and was included in the group of around 320 seronegative cohort members. A peripheral blood sample was collected from each donor, and TCR beta sequencing was performed on peripheral blood mononuclear cells. Genomic DNA was extracted from the blood cell samples with the Qiagen DNeasy Blood Extraction Kit. The sample originates from a study of cytomegalovirus exposure and HLA in healthy donors (dated by TCRdb to 2015 to 2018). Background on the whole study: An earlier analysis of several hundred of the donors reported 250 to 350 Gb of sequence data and approximately 110 million unique TCR beta sequences from about 200 million T cells. In the later analysis, no new phenotypic data were used to find candidate immune exposures; instead, reliance was placed on TCR beta sequences and their occurrence across donors. Typing coverage varied by locus: about 629-640 donors for A, B, C, DRB1 and DQB1; approximately 520 for DQA1; 606 for DPA1; 400 to 480 for DPB1. Every repertoire in the discovery cohort had been generated on one and the same sequencing platform. The T cell repertoires of 670 or so subjects were profiled by immunosequencing and related to cytomegalovirus serostatus. Among several hundred genotyped donors of the cohort, an average of around 250,000 unique TCR beta nucleotide sequences was sequenced per donor, of which approximately 19% were non-productive. The study was designed to test whether signatures of past pathogen exposure could be identified by cataloging public T cell receptors. A separate validation cohort of roughly 110 different subjects was used in addition to the roughly 670-subject first cohort. In an earlier analysis of 500 to 650 of the donors, high-throughput TCR beta sequencing was used to judge whether each TCR beta V gene segment behaved as functional or pseudogenic. An early release covering roughly 600 HLA-typed donors comprised about 290 gigabases of sequencing data and roughly 86 million unique TCR sequences. Five DR-DQ haplotypes were treated as single units for association and clustering because of strong linkage in the cohort. To predict cytomegalovirus infection status, the study combined high-throughput TCR immunosequencing, statistical association of individual TCRs with disease status, and machine learning. The genetic ancestry cluster associated with self-reported Caucasian donors included around four fifths of the 398 genotyped donors. A later genetic analysis used genome-wide SNP genotypes for about three fifths of the 666 donors, treating that subset as a discovery cohort. Donor age, sex, ethnicity and CMV serostatus were compiled alongside the repertoire data. A later analysis re-examined previously published TCR beta repertoires from more than 550 donors and added high-resolution HLA genotyping to investigate patterns of TCR occurrence. HLA typing covered class I and class II loci at four-digit resolution. The full study reports these points: A group of highly shared sequence variants was considered likely to be a technical artifact of the sequencing pipeline. According to the authors, the approach could potentially be generalized to other disease states and immunological phenotypes. Most CMV-associated TCR beta chains appeared to be HLA-restricted in a later analysis, and the HLA associations seemed to be driven largely by CMV exposure. Linkage disequilibrium might explain the correlated functional status among segregating V segments, but an unknown experimental factor could not be excluded. A few of the identified cytomegalovirus-associated TCR beta chains were confirmed in vitro to be specific for cytomegalovirus antigens. In a later analysis, HLA-associated TCR beta chains were found to be more clonally expanded and to have lower generation probabilities than equally common non-associated chains. In a later genetic analysis, a missense DCLRE1C variant was associated with V-gene and J-gene trimming of TCR beta chains, and the association was replicated in an independent cohort. According to a later genetic analysis, donors in an Asian-associated ancestry cluster had fewer N-insertions in productive TCRs than the roughly 670-donor mean. A further reported finding was that TCR beta sequences accurately predicted the HLA-A and HLA-B alleles for most subjects in the first cohort. In a later analysis, the rate of TCR association differed among HLA loci, with DRB1 alleles having the most associated TCRs and HLA-C alleles having the fewest. Specific HLA alleles were associated with roughly 17,000 TCR beta sequences at a false discovery rate of 0.05 in a later analysis. Some IMGT-functional V segments, including TRBV6-2 and TRBV6-3, could not be distinguished by the 87-base-pair reads and were therefore excluded. A later analysis reported that several top co-occurrence clusters appeared linked to parvovirus B19, influenza, CMV and Epstein-Barr virus. This cohort had only TCR beta chains sequenced, and the lack of alpha or paired-chain data limited which features could be detected. Across donors, most TCR sequences were observed very rarely, whereas some public TCRs were present in many individuals. Because HLA typing was missing for some donors at each locus, association tests included only the typed subset. Presence/absence analyses assumed roughly uniform sequencing depth across donors, an assumption that may not hold. CMV serostatus was the only immune exposure information available for the cohort. Cytomegalovirus status was reported to be diagnosed by the classifier with high specificity and sensitivity in both the original and validation cohorts. In an earlier analysis of 500 to 650 of the donors, most TCR beta V segments appeared in productive rearrangements about 90% or about 30% of the time, broadly matching IMGT annotations. A total of 150 to 200 TCR beta chains were listed by the study as associated with cytomegalovirus. Over 15 rarely observed V segments, including chromosome 9 orphons, were excluded from the earlier analysis of a few hundred of the donors because counts were too low. When HLA alleles, especially DR and DQ, strongly co-occurred, attributing TCR associations to individual alleles was difficult.

The library was made by the immunoSEQ multiplex PCR assay. For the multiplex PCR, a mixture combining 60 forward primers for TCR Vbeta segments and 13 reverse primers for TCR Jbeta segments was used. Amplification of the CDR3 region of rearranged TCR beta genes was performed with a multiplex PCR assay on genomic DNA. The Illumina HiSeq System was used to sequence the amplified TCR beta libraries as 87-base-pair reads. Processing in the source paper ran as follows. Across the 500 to 750 repertoires, a later analysis counted tens of millions of unique TCR beta chains, some 11 million of which were shared by at least two donors. To remove PCR and sequencing errors, raw reads were error-corrected and collapsed into unique sequences using a nearest-neighbor algorithm that merged closely related sequences. Alignment of CDR3 sequences to IMGT reference sequences was used to assign V, D and J gene segments. Each retained sequence needed at least a six-nucleotide match to both a V gene segment and a J gene segment. Rearrangements were called productive when the CDR3 lacked stop codons and stayed in frame with V and J; all others were non-productive. CDR3 was defined by IMGT convention, running from the second conserved V-encoded cysteine to the conserved J-encoded phenylalanine. The earlier analysis of approximately 590 of the donors excluded any sequence lacking an unambiguous match to a single V gene segment. An earlier analysis of under 750 of the donors called V segments functional above 56.7% productive rearrangements and segregating when the between-donor standard deviation exceeded 5%. To diagnose cytomegalovirus status from the catalog of TCR beta chain sequences, a statistical classification framework was built. In a later analysis, V and J genes were assigned by comparing TCR nucleotide sequences against IMGT/GENE-DB human TR gene sequences. The TCRdist pipeline was used in a later analysis to assign CDR3 sequences and most-parsimonious VDJ recombination scenarios. In a later analysis, each TCR beta chain was defined by its CDR3 amino acid sequence together with its V-gene family, and reads without a unique V-gene family were excluded. As a way to deal with suspected cross-contamination and a sequencing artifact, a later analysis dropped over 550 nucleotide sequences that were highly shared and had low generation probability. For each public chain, a later analysis derived a clonal expansion index from normalized ranks of inferred template counts within each repertoire. A later analysis computed generation probabilities with a VDJ recombination model fitted to out-of-frame rearrangements, and checked the results against IGoR. In a later analysis, hypergeometric tests were used to score TCR-TCR, TCR-HLA and TCR-CMV co-occurrence, with a repertoire-size bias correction applied to TCR pairs. To estimate false discovery rates, a later analysis permuted the HLA or CMV assignments 20 times. In a later analysis, co-occurring TCRs were grouped using DBSCAN, and TCRdist sequence similarity was added for clustering within HLA-allele-positive subsets. Co-occurrence clustering excluded repertoires with fewer than 30,000 or more than 120,000 public chains, plus five with anomalous nucleotide sharing. TCRdb holds this immuneACCESS table with in-frame rearrangements only. Some clones are missing; in checked studies, unresolved V genes explain under half, and the rest has no known cause. The D gene and trimming were derived from the DNA, and the V and J assignments and clone size from that table. A total of approximately 220,000 clones appear in this sample, over 75% of them only once. Approximately 0.22% of the sample comes from the top ten.

The junction shows trimming of 5 bases on V and 4 bases on J, plus 15 bases between the germline ends. Sequences SGHRS (CDR1) and YFSETQ (CDR2) are obtained from the germline V gene. The CDR3 goes from the cysteine to the phenylalanine over 14 residues. Just the 42-base CDR3 DNA is kept, in frame starting at base 1. The V and J segments used are TRBV5-1 and TRBJ2-5; TRBD1 could be the D gene, as 5 bases match. The material sequenced was PBMCs. The source is a girl aged 2 to 10 in good health and CMV-seronegative. The DNA sequence reads TGCGCCAGCAGACCCGACAGTACGCCAGAGACCCAGTACTTC. This yields the protein CASRPDSTPETQYF.